Listed below are T cell receptor beta chains from one sample, sequenced in a study of technical replicates of blood from a few donors. Clones were read by immunoSEQ multiplex PCR, and TCRdb kept only the in-frame ones, dropping some. The repertoire holds tens of thousands of clones, with 90% to 95% as singletons. Sequenced input: T cells isolated from PBMCs. These receptors originate from a human donor in good health. The CDR3 runs from the conserved cysteine through the conserved F or W. Each record gives: clone size, V gene, J gene, D gene, CDR3 DNA, CDR3 protein. The D gene is left open where the match is weak. A clone size is listed for some rows: how often the clone was seen (once, few, many), or a class if it is expanded.

-	TRBV29-1	TRBJ2-3	-	TGCAGCGTTGAACAGGCCACAGATACGCAGTATTTT	CSVEQATDTQYF
once	TRBV28	TRBJ2-1	TRBD2	TGTGCCAGCACCCGGGGAGCGGGATACAATGAGCAGTTCTTC	CASTRGAGYNEQFF
-	TRBV2	TRBJ1-5	-	TGTGCCAGCAGTGACCAGTACAATCAGCCCCAGCATTTT	CASSDQYNQPQHF
-	TRBV30	TRBJ1-1	-	TGTGCCTGGAGTGTAGCCGTGAACACTGAAGCTTTCTTT	CAWSVAVNTEAFF
-	TRBV7-9	TRBJ1-2	-	TGTGCCAGCAGCTTCGTGAGGGAGAATAGGGATGGCTACACCTTC	CASSFVRENRDGYTF
-	TRBV19	TRBJ2-7	-	TGTGCCAGTAGCCCGGTAGCCGCCTACGAGCAGTACTTC	CASSPVAAYEQYF
-	TRBV7-9	TRBJ2-7	TRBD2	TGTGCCAGCAGCGTGACTAGCGGGAGAACCTACGAGCAGTACTTC	CASSVTSGRTYEQYF
-	TRBV19	TRBJ2-7	-	TGTGCCAGTAGTATTTCTAGGCAGAACGAGCAGTACTTC	CASSISRQNEQYF
-	TRBV5-1	TRBJ2-7	TRBD1	TGCGCCAGCAGCCCGTGGACAGGGGCTGACGAGCAGTACTTC	CASSPWTGADEQYF
-	TRBV19	TRBJ1-6	-	TGTGCCAGTACCTACAGACCCTTAAATAATTCACCCCTCCACTTT	CASTYRPLNNSPLHF
-	TRBV28	TRBJ2-7	TRBD2	TGTGCCAGCAGGCCTAGCGGCAGCTCCTACGAGCAGTACTTC	CASRPSGSSYEQYF